This entry describes one T cell receptor (beta chain). What it binds is unknown. This specimen comes from a study of identifying expanded T cells in peripheral blood. Study-wide results and caveats: Clone count variance between approximately two-week samples rose with total template count. About 1.2 clones differed between technical replicates, versus about 16 and 19 over time.

No infections or other immune events were documented during collection. The protocol was immunoSEQ multiplex PCR, while the TCRdb copy is restricted to in-frame clones and leaves out a portion. The sample lists approximately 100,000 clones; about 89% were seen once. The clonotype originates from a person aged 18 to 70 in good health. Sequencing was performed on blood.

CDR3 DNA sequence: TGCGCCAGCAGTGAGTCGTTGGGGTGGGATGGCTACACCTTC. It codes for CASSESLGWDGYTF. V and J are TRBV10-2 and TRBJ1-2; D uncertain. Germline lookup yields CDR1 WSHSY and CDR2 SAAADI. This CDR3 is 14 amino acids long. Trimming took off 0 bases at V and 6 bases at J, with 11 bases between the two ends.